This T cell receptor beta chain is drawn from a study of cytomegalovirus exposure and HLA in healthy donors (TCRdb year 2017). For the study in its entirety: According to a later analysis, the roughly 120 validation repertoires were produced on the same platform as the roughly 720 repertoires of the first cohort. The study aimed to test whether signatures of past pathogen exposure could be identified by cataloging public T cell receptors. Besides the first cohort of 550 to 750 subjects, a separate validation cohort made up of around 120 different subjects was used. High-throughput TCR immunosequencing, statistical association of individual TCRs with disease status, and machine learning were combined to predict cytomegalovirus infection status. On the study overall, not on this receptor specifically: Of the cluster scores, around 95% were above 0 in a later analysis, which found that TCRs clustered in the first cohort also tended to co-occur in the 120 or so validation repertoires. According to the authors, the approach could potentially be generalized to other disease states and immunological phenotypes. The study listed 164 TCR beta chains as associated with cytomegalovirus. Cytomegalovirus status was reported to be diagnosed by the classifier with high specificity and sensitivity in both the original and validation cohorts. In vitro tests confirmed that a few of the cytomegalovirus-associated TCR beta chains recognize cytomegalovirus antigens. Most TCR sequences were observed very rarely across donors, whereas some public TCRs were present in many individuals. A later analysis had no HLA typing for the validation cohort, so co-occurrence there was scored across all 120 or so repertoires.

Worth noting for this clone: Its specific antigen is unknown. No quality values exist for individual bases; no much larger clone is one base distant.

Separate from the roughly 630-subject first cohort, the validation cohort of 120 subjects was the group to which the donors belonged. Library preparation employed the immunoSEQ multiplex PCR assay. The original pipeline was this. A statistical classification framework was developed to diagnose cytomegalovirus status using the catalog of TCR beta chain sequences. Entries here come from immuneACCESS through TCRdb and include only in-frame sequences with V and J called. Some clones fail to appear in such tables; in the studies checked, an unresolved V gene covers under half of the shortfall, and the cause of the remainder is unknown. V and J calls and clone size come straight from that table; D and trimming were deduced from the DNA. Present in this sample are 85,000 to 130,000 clones, less than 90% of which were seen just once. The ten largest clones capture 1.8% of the sample. The germline V gene encodes CDR1 GTSNPN and CDR2 SVGIG (reference sequence). V is pared back by 8 bases and J by 3 bases, with 28 bases lying between the germline termini. The CDR3, cysteine through phenylalanine, is 17 amino acids long. The only DNA kept is the CDR3, 51 bases in frame from the first base.

The specimen was PBMCs. This receptor chain uses TRBV30 and TRBJ2-5; 6 matching bases give a weak D call of TRBD1. This clonotype originated in a woman younger than 30 in good health and CMV-seropositive. The DNA reads as follows: TGTGCCCCCGTGGGGGCAGGGTCAAAAAAAGGGAAAGAGACCCAGTACTTC. Translated, it gives CAPVGAGSKKGKETQYF.